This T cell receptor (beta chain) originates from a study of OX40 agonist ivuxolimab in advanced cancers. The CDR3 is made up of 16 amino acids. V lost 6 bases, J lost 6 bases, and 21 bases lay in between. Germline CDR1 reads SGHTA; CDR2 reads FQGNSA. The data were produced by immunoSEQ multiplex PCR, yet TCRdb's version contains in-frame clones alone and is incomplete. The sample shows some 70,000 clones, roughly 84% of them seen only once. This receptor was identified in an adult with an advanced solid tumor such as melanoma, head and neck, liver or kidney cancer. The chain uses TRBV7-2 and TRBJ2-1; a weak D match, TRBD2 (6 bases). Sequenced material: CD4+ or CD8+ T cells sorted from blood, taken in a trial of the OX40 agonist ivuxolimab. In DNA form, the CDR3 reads TGTGCCAGCAGACTGAATAGCGGATCTGGGGGCAATGAGCAGTTCTTC. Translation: CASRLNSGSGGNEQFF.